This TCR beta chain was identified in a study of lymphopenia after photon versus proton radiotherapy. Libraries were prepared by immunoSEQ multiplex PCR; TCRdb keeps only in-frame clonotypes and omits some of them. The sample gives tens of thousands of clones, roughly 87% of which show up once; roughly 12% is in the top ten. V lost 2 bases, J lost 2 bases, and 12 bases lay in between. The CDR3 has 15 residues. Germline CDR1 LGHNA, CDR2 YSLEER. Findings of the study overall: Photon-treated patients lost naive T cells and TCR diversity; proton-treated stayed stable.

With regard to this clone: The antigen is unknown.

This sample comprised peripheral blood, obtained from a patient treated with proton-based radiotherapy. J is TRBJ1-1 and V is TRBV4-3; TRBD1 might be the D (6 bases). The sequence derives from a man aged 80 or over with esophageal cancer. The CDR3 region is CASSQRGTGNTEAFF. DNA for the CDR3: TGCGCCAGCAGCCAAAGGGGGACGGGCAACACTGAAGCTTTCTTT.